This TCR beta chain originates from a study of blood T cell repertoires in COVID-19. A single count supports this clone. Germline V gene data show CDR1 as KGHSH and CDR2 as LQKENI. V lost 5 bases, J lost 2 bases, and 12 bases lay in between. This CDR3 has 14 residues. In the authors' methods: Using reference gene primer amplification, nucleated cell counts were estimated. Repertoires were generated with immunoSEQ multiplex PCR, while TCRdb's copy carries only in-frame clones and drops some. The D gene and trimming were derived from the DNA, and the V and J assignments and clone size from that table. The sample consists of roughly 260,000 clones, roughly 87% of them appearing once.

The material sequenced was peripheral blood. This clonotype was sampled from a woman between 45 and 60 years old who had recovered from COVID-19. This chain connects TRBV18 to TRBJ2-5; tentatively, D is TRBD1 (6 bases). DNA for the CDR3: TGTGCCAGCTCATCACTCGACAGGCAAGAGACCCAGTACTTC. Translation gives CASSSLDRQETQYF.